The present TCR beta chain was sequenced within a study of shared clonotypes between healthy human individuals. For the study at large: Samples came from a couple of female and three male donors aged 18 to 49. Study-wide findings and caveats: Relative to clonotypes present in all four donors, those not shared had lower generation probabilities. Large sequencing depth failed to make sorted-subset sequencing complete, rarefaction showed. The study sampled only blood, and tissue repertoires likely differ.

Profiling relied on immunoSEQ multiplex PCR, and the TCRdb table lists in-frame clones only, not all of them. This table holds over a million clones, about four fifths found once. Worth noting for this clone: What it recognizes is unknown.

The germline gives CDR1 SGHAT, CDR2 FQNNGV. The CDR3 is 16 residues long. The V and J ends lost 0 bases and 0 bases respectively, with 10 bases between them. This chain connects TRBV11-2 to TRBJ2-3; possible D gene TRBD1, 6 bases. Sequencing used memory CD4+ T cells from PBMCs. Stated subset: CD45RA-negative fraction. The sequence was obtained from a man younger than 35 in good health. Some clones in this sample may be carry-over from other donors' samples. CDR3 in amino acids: CASSLDGGPSTDTQYF. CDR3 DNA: TGTGCCAGCAGCTTAGATGGGGGCCCCAGCACAGATACGCAGTATTTT.